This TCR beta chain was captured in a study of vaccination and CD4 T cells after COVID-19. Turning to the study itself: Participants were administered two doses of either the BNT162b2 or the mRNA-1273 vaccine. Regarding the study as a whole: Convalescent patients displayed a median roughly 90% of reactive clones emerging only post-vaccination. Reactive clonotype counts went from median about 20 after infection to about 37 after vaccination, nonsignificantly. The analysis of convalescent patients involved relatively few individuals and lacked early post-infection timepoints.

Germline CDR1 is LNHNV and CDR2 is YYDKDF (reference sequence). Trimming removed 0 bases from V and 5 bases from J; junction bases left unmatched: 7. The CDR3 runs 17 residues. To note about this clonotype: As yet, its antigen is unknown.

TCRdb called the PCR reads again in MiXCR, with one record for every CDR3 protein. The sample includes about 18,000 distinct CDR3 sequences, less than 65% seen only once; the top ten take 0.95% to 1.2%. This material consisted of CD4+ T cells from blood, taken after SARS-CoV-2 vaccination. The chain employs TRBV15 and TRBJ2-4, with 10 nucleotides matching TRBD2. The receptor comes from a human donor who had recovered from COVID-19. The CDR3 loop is CATSRDTSGRGQNIQYF. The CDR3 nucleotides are TGTGCCACCAGCAGAGACACGAGCGGGAGGGGGCAAAACATTCAGTACTTC. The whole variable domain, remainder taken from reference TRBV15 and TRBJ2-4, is DAMVIQNPRYQVTQFGKPVTLSCSQTLNHNVMYWYQQKSSQAPKLLFHYYDKDFNNEADTPDNFQSRRPNTSFCFLDIRSPGLGDTAMYLCATSRDTSGRGQNIQYFGAGTRLSVL.